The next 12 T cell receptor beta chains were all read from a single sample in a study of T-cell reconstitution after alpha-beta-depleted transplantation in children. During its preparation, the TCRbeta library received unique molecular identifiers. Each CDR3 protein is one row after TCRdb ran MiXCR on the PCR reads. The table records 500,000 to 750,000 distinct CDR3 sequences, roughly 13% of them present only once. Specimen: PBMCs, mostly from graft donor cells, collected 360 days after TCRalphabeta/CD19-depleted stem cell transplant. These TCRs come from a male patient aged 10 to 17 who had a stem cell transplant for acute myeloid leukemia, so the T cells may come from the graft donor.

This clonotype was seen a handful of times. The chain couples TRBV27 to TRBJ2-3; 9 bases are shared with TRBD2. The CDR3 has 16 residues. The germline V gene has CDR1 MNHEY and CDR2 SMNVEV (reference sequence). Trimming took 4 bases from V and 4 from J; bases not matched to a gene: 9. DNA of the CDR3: TGTGCCAGCAGTTCCGATAGCGGGAGCTTCGCAGATACGCAGTATTTT. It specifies CASSSDSGSFADTQYF.

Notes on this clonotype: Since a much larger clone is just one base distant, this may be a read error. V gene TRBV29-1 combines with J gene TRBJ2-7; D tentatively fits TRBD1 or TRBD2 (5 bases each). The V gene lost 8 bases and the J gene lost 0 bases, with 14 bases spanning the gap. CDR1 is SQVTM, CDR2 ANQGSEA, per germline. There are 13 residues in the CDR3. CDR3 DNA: TGCAGCACCCGAGAGGGGTCCTCCTACGAGCAGTACTTC. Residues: CSTREGSSYEQYF.

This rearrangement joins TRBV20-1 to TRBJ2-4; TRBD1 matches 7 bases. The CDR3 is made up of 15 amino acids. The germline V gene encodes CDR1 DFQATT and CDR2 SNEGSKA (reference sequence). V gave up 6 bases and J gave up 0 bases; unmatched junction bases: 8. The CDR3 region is CSAIGQALAKNIQYF. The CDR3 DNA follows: TGCAGTGCCATTGGACAGGCCCTAGCCAAAAACATTCAGTACTTC.

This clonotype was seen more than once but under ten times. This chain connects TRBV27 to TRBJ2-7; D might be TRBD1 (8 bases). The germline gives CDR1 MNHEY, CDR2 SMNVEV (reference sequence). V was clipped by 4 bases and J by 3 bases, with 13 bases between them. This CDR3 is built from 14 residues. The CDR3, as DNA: TGTGCCAGCAGTTCCACAGGGGGGGTCTACGAGCAGTACTTC. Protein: CASSSTGGVYEQYF.

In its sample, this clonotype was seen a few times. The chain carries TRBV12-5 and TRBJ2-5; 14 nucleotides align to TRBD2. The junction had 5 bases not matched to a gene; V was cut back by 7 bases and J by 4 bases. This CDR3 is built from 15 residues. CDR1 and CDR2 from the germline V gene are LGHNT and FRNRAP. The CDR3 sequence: CASAGGLAGGETQYF. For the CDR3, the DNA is TGTGCTAGTGCCGGAGGACTAGCGGGAGGAGAGACCCAGTACTTC.

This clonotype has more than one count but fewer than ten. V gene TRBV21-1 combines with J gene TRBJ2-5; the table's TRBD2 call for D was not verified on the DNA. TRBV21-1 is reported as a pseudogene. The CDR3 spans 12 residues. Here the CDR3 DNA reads TGTGCCAGCCGAGGGAGTAAAGAGACCCAGTACTTC. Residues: CASRGSKETQYF.

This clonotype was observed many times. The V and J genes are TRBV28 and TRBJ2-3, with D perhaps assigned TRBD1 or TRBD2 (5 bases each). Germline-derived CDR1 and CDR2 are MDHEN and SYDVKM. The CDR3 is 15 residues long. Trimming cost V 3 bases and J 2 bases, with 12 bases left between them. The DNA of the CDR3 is TGTGCCAGCAGTTTCGGGTCGGGGCTCACAGATACGCAGTATTTT. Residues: CASSFGSGLTDTQYF.

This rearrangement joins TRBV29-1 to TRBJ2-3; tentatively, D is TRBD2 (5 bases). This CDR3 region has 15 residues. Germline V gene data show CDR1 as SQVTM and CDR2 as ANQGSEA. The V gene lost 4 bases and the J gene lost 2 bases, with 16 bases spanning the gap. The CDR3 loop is CSVGRLGISTDTQYF. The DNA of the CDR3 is TGCAGCGTTGGGAGGTTAGGGATATCCACAGATACGCAGTATTTT.

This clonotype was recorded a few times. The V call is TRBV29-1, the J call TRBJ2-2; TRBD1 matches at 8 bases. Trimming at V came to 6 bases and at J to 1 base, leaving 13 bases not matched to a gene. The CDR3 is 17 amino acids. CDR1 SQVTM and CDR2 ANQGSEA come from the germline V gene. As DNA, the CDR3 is TGCAGCGTCTCCAAACTTACCGGGACAGGGAACACCGGGGAGCTGTTTTTT. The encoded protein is CSVSKLTGTGNTGELFF.

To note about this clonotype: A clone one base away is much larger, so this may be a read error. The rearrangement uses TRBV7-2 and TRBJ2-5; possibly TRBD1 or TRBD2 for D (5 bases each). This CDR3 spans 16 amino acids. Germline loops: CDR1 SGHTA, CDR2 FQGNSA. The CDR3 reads CVSSLVGTRGQETQYF. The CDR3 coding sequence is TGTGTCAGCAGCTTAGTTGGAACTAGGGGCCAAGAGACCCAGTACTTC.

The DNA of the CDR3 is TGTGCCAGCAGCTATGTCGGGGTTACAGGCCACGAGCAGTACTTC. Translating gives CASSYVGVTGHEQYF. V and J are TRBV7-2 and TRBJ2-7; D may correspond to TRBD1 or TRBD2 (5 bases each). CDR3 length: 15 residues. V lost 4 bases and J lost 5, with 18 bases in between. Germline CDR1 and CDR2: SGHTA and FQGNSA.

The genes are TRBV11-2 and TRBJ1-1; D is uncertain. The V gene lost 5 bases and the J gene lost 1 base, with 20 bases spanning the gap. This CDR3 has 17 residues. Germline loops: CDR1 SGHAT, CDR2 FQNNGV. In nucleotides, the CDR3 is TGTGCCAGCAGCGACCTTTTACTTGTGGGTCCGAACACTGAAGCTTTCTTT. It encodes CASSDLLLVGPNTEAFF.